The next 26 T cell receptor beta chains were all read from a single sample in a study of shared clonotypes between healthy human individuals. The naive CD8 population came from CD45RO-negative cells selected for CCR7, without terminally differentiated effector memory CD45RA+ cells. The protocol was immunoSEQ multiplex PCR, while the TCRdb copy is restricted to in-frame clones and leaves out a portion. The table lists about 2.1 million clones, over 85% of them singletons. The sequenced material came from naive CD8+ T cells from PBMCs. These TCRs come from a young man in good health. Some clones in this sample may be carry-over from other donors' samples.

CDR3 DNA sequence: TGCAGCGTTGGCACAGACGACTATGGCTACACCTTC. This encodes CSVGTDDYGYTF. This chain uses TRBV29-1 with TRBJ1-2; D uncertain. Trimming left V 4 bases short and J 3 bases short, with 9 bases between. The length of the CDR3 is 12 residues. Per the germline V gene, CDR1 is SQVTM and CDR2 is ANQGSEA. Variable domain in full (rest from reference TRBV29-1 and TRBJ1-2): SAVISQKPSRDICQRGTSLTIQCQVDSQVTMMFWYRQQPGQSLTLIATANQGSEATYESGFVIDKFPISRPNLTFSTLTVSNMSPEDSSIYLCSVGTDDYGYTFGSGTRLTVV.

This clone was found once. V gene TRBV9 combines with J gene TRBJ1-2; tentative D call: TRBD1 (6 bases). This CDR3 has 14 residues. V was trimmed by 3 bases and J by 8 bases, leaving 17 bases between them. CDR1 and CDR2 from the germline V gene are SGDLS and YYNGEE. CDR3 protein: CASSERGSLGGYTF. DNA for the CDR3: TGTGCCAGCAGCGAGAGGGGGTCTCTGGGAGGCTACACCTTC.

The CDR3 DNA sequence: TGTGCCACCAGCAGAGTTGGGTCCCCGTTGGATGAGCAGTTCTTC. This sequence encodes CATSRVGSPLDEQFF. The V call is TRBV15, the J call TRBJ2-1; D is undetermined. The germline gives CDR1 LNHNV, CDR2 YYDKDF (reference sequence). This CDR3 spans 15 amino acids. The ends were cut back, 1 base at V and 8 bases at J, with 15 bases in the middle.

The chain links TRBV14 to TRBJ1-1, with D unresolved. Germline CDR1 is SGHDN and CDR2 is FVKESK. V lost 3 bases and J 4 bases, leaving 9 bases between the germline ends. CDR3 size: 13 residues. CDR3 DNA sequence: TGTGCCAGCAGCCACTGGGAAAGCACTGAAGCTTTCTTT. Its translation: CASSHWESTEAFF.

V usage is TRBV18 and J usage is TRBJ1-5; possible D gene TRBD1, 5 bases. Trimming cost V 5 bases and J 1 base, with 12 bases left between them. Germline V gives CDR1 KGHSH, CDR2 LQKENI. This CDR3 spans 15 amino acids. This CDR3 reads CASSSGGLSNQPQHF. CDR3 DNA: TGTGCCAGCTCATCCGGGGGTTTGAGCAATCAGCCCCAGCATTTT.

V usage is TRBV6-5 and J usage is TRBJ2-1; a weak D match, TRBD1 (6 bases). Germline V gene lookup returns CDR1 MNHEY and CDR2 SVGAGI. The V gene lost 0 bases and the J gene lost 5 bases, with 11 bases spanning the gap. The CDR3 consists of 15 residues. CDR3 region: CASSYSVGGDNEQFF. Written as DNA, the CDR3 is TGTGCCAGCAGTTACTCGGTAGGGGGTGACAATGAGCAGTTCTTC.

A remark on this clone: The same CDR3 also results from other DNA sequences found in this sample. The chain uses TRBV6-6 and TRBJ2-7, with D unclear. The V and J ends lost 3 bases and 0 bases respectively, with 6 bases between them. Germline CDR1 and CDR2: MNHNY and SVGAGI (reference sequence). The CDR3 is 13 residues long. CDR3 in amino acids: CASSYSHSYEQYF. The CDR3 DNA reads TGTGCCAGCAGTTATTCACACTCCTACGAGCAGTACTTC.

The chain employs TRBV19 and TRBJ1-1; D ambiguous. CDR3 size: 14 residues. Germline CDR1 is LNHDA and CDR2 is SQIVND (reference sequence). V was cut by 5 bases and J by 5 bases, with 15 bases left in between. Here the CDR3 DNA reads TGTGCCAGTAGTTGGGCCCTTACGGGGACTGAAGCTTTCTTT. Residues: CASSWALTGTEAFF.

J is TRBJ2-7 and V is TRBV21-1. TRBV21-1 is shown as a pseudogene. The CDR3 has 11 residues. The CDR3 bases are TGTGCCACCGTTCTTAGGTGCGAGCAGTACTTC. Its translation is CATVLRCEQYF.

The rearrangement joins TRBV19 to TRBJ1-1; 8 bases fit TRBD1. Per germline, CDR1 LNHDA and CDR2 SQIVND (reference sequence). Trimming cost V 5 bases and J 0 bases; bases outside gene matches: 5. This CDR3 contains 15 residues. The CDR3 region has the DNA TGTGCCAGTAGTCTTGGGACAGGCGTGAACACTGAAGCTTTCTTT. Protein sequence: CASSLGTGVNTEAFF.

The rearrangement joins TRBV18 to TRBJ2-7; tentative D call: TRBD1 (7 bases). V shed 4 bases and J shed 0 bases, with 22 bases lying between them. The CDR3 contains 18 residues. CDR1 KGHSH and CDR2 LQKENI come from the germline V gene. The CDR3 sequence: CASSRTTDTGVASYEQYF. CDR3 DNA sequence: TGTGCCAGCTCACGGACTACCGACACAGGGGTAGCCTCCTACGAGCAGTACTTC.

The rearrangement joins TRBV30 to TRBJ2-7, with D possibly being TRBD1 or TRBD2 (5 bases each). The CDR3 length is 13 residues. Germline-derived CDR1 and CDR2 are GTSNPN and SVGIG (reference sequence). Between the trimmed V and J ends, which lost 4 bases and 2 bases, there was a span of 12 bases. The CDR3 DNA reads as TGTGCCTGGAACTCCTGGGGGACCTACGAGCAGTACTTC. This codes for CAWNSWGTYEQYF.

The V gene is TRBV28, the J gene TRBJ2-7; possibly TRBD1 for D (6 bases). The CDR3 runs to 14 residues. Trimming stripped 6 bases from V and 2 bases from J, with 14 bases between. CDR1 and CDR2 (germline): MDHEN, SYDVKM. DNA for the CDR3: TGTGCCAGCAGCCTCCGGACAGTCACCTACGAGCAGTACTTC. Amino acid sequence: CASSLRTVTYEQYF.

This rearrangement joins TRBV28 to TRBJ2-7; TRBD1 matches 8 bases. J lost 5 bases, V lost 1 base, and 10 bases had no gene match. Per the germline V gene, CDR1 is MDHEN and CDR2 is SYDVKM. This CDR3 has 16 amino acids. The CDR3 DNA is TGTGCCAGCAGTTTATTACCCAGGGGGCTTTTGAACGAGCAGTACTTC. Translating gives CASSLLPRGLLNEQYF.

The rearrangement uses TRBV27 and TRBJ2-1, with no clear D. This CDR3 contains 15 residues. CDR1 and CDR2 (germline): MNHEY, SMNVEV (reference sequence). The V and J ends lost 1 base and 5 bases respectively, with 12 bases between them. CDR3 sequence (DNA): TGTGCCAGCAGTTTATTGGCTTCAAGAGACAATGAGCAGTTCTTC. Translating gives CASSLLASRDNEQFF.

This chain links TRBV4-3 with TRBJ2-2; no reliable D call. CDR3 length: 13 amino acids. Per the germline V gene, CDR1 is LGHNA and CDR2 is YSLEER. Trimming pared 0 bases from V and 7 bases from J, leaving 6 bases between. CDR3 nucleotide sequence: TGCGCCAGCAGCCAAGATACGGGCGGGGAGCTGTTTTTT. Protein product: CASSQDTGGELFF.

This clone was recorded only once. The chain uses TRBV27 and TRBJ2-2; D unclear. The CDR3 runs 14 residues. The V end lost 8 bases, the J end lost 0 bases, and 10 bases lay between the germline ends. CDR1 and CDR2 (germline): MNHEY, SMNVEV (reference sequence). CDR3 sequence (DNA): TGTGCCAGCCTCTCCAATACGAACACCGGGGAGCTGTTTTTT. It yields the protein CASLSNTNTGELFF.

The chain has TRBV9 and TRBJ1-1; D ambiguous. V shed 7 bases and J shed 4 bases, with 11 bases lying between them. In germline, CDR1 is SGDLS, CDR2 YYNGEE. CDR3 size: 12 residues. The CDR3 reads CASGGPTTEAFF. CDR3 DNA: TGTGCCAGCGGAGGGCCTACCACTGAAGCTTTCTTT.

The CDR3 DNA sequence: TGTGCCAGCAGCGCCCGGGACAGGAATCGCACAGATACGCAGTATTTT. This sequence encodes CASSARDRNRTDTQYF. The V gene is TRBV9, the J gene TRBJ2-3; 8 positions agree with TRBD1. V shed 3 bases and J 1 base; nucleotides not matched to a gene: 7. The CDR3 contains 16 residues. CDR1 is SGDLS, CDR2 YYNGEE, per germline.

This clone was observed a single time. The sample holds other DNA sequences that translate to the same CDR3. The CDR3 region has the DNA TGCGCCAGCAGCTTGGGCGGGTATAGCAATCAGCCCCAGCATTTT. This translates into CASSLGGYSNQPQHF. The rearrangement uses TRBV5-1 and TRBJ1-5; D unresolved. CDR3 length: 15 amino acids. V gave up 0 bases and J gave up 0 bases, with 7 bases separating them. Germline-derived CDR1 and CDR2 are SGHRS and YFSETQ.

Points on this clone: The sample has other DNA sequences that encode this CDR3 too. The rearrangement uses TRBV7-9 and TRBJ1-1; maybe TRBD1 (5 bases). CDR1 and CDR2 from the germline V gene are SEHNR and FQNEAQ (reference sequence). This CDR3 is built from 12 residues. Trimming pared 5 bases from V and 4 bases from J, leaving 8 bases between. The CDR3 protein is CASSRGGTEAFF. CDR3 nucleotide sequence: TGTGCCAGCAGCCGGGGGGGCACTGAAGCTTTCTTT. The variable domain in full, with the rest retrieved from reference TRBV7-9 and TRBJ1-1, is DTGVSQNPRHKITKRGQNVTFRCDPISEHNRLYWYRQTLGQGPEFLTYFQNEAQLEKSRLLSDRFSAERPKGSFSTLEIQRTEQGDSAMYLCASSRGGTEAFFGQGTRLTVV.

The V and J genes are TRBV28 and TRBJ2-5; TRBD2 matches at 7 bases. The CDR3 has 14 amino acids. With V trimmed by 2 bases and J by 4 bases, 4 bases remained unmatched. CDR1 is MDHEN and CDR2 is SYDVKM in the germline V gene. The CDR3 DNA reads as TGTGCCAGCAGTTTAGTCGGACTAGGAGAGACCCAGTACTTC. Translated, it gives CASSLVGLGETQYF.

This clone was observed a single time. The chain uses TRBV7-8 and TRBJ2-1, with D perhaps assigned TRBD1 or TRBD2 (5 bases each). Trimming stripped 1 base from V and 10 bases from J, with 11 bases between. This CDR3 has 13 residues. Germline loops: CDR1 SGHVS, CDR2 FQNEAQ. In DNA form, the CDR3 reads TGTGCCAGCAGCTTAGTGGGGGAGTGGGAGCAGTTCTTC. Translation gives CASSLVGEWEQFF.

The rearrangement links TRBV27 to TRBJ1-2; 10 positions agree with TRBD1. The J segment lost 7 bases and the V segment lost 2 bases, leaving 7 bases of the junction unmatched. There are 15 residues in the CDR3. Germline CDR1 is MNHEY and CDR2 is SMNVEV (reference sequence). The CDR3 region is CASSLARTGGGGYTF. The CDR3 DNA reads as TGTGCCAGCAGTTTAGCACGGACAGGGGGTGGTGGCTACACCTTC.

CDR3 region: CASTDTGQNYGYTF. CDR3 in DNA: TGTGCCAGCACTGACACGGGGCAGAACTATGGCTACACCTTC. This chain links TRBV9 with TRBJ1-2; D is possibly TRBD1 (5 bases). The germline V gene has CDR1 SGDLS and CDR2 YYNGEE. The V and J ends lost 6 bases and 2 bases respectively, with 14 bases between them. CDR3 size: 14 residues.

CDR3 nucleotide sequence: TGTGCCAGCAGTGAAGGCCCGGGAAGCTCCTACGAGCAGTACTTC. As protein: CASSEGPGSSYEQYF. The rearrangement joins TRBV2 to TRBJ2-7; perhaps TRBD2 as D (5 bases). Deletions cut 1 base from V and 0 bases from J, with 10 bases between. Germline-derived CDR1 and CDR2 are SNHLY and FYNNEI. The CDR3 spans 15 residues.